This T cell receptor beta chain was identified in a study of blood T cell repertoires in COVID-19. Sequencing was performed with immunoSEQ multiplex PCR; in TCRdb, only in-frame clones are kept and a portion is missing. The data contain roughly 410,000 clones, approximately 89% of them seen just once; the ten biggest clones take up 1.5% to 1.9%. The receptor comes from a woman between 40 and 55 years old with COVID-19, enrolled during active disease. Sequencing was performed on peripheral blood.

The CDR3 loop is CASSQRGTDTQYF. The CDR3 DNA follows: TGTGCCAGCAGCCAACGGGGCACAGATACGCAGTATTTT. This sequence joins TRBV4-2 and TRBJ2-3, with D hard to call. The CDR3 runs 13 residues. In germline, CDR1 is LGHNA, CDR2 YNFKEQ. Between the trimmed V and J ends, which lost 2 bases and 1 base, there was a span of 4 bases.